This entry lists 8 T cell receptor beta chains sequenced from one sample in a study of neurological immune-mediated disorders (dated by TCRdb to between 2018 and 2021). Library preparation employed 5' RACE. The instrument given in TCRdb is Illumina HiSeq 2500. TCRdb ran its own pipeline on the public reads, namely fastp trimming at Q25 and MiXCR clone calling, and kept in-frame beta chains. Records with the same CDR3 protein are collapsed into one entry carrying the most frequent genes and DNA. This sample has about 66,000 distinct CDR3 sequences in its table, and 3.4% of those were observed once. The ten largest clones represent more than 3% of the sample. The sample consisted of PBMCs. All receptors come from a middle-aged man with multiple sclerosis.

This clonotype was recorded at least ten times. CDR3 sequence reads: CSVEKWDRTYGYTF. DNA of the CDR3: TGCAGCGTTGAAAAATGGGACAGAACCTATGGCTACACCTTC. The rearrangement uses TRBV29-1 and TRBJ1-2; 7 nucleotides align to TRBD1. CDR1 and CDR2 (germline): SQVTM, ANQGSEA. Unmatched junction bases numbered 7, after V lost 2 bases and J lost 4 bases. This CDR3 is 14 amino acids long.

J is TRBJ2-1 and V is TRBV10-3; weak D call: TRBD2 (5 bases). The V gene's germline CDR1 is ENHRY and CDR2 SYGVKD. This CDR3 spans 15 amino acids. V was cut by 4 bases and J by 9 bases, with 19 bases left in between. The CDR3: CAISASGIARTEQFF. CDR3 bases: TGTGCCATCAGTGCGTCGGGAATAGCGAGGACTGAGCAGTTCTTC.

This clonotype came up many times. The chain combines TRBV29-1 with TRBJ2-1, with TRBD2 matching 11 bases. The CDR3 consists of 16 residues. The ends lost 6 bases at V and 6 bases at J; junction bases unmatched: 13. Germline CDR1 reads SQVTM; CDR2 reads ANQGSEA. The DNA of the CDR3 is TGCAGCGTGTCAGACCCTAGCGGGAGGTCTCTCAATGAGCAGTTCTTC. It specifies CSVSDPSGRSLNEQFF.

This clonotype has a count of ten or more. The rearrangement links TRBV12-3 or TRBV12-4 to TRBJ2-1; 9 bases match TRBD2. Trimming cost V 0 bases and J 6 bases; bases outside gene matches: 3. This CDR3 region has 15 residues. The CDR3 is CASSLAAGGSNEQFF. The CDR3 DNA sequence: TGTGCCAGCAGTTTAGCAGCGGGAGGTTCCAATGAGCAGTTCTTC.

This clonotype was picked up many times. This chain links TRBV18 with TRBJ2-2; a weak D match, TRBD1 (5 bases). CDR1 and CDR2 (germline): KGHSH, LQKENI. Trimming removed 1 base from V and 2 bases from J, with 11 bases in between. The CDR3 has 16 amino acids. The CDR3 DNA reads TGTGCCAGCTCACCACAACGGCAGGGTAACACCGGGGAGCTGTTTTTT. This sequence encodes CASSPQRQGNTGELFF.

This clonotype is medium-sized within its sample. The chain links TRBV27 to TRBJ2-5; D might be TRBD1 (6 bases). The CDR3 extends over 16 amino acids. Per the germline V gene, CDR1 is MNHEY and CDR2 is SMNVEV (reference sequence). V shed 5 bases and J shed 4 bases, with 20 bases lying between them. In DNA form, the CDR3 reads TGTGCCAGCAGTCCAGTTTTCCAGGGGCCGGGAGAGACCCAGTACTTC. It yields the protein CASSPVFQGPGETQYF.

Turning to this clonotype: One base away lies a much larger clone, so this may be a sequencing read error. The rearrangement uses TRBV6-6 and TRBJ2-5; 7 nucleotides match TRBD2. This CDR3 has 15 residues. Germline V gives CDR1 MNHNY, CDR2 SVGAGI (reference sequence). Trimming at V came to 3 bases and at J to 10 bases, leaving 14 bases not matched to a gene. As DNA, the CDR3 is TGTGCCAGCAGTTATCCAGCGGGGCCTCAGACGGACCAGTACTTC. This sequence encodes CASSYPAGPQTDQYF.

The chain employs TRBV10-2 and TRBJ1-1; no firm D call. The CDR3 contains 13 residues. Trimming cost V 4 bases and J 5 bases, with 11 bases left between them. The germline CDR1 and CDR2 sequences are WSHSY and SAAADI. The DNA for the CDR3 is TGCGCCAGCAGTGGACACCGAGGGACTGAAGCTTTCTTT. The encoded protein is CASSGHRGTEAFF.